Sequencing of this TCR beta chain was carried out in a study of T-cell memory formation after mild COVID-19. CDR1 DFQATT and CDR2 SNEGSKA come from the germline V gene (reference sequence). CDR3 length equals 14 residues. The trim removed 3 bases at V and 3 bases at J, leaving 7 bases unmatched. TCRdb ran MiXCR on the 5' RACE reads and lists one entry per CDR3 protein. The sample lists just over 400,000 distinct CDR3 sequences; about 25% were seen once. This clonotype was recorded a few times. The sequence derives from an adult woman who had mild COVID-19 (a few samples of this study predate the infection). Cell type and time point are not known. Input material: PBMCs or a T cell subset sorted from them (not recorded which). The J gene is TRBJ2-7, the V gene TRBV20-1; TRBD2 agrees at 8 bases. The CDR3 loop reads CSASYILADYEQYF. The CDR3 DNA reads TGCAGTGCTAGTTATATACTAGCGGACTACGAGCAGTACTTC.